This TCR beta chain was captured in a study of T-cell reconstitution after alpha-beta-depleted transplantation in children. Study results and caveats: In patients about two months after transplant, alpha-beta T cells reportedly arose from several hundred expanded graft clones. By one year post-transplant, T-cell counts and diversity largely arose from T cells that were newly produced.

Per germline, CDR1 SGHVS and CDR2 FQNEAQ. J lost 8 bases, V lost 5 bases, and 5 bases had no gene match. The CDR3 contains 12 residues. The TCRbeta library incorporated unique molecular identifiers. A single record per CDR3 protein comes from TCRdb applying MiXCR to the PCR reads. In the table there are about 580,000 distinct CDR3 sequences, 20% to 25% of which are singletons. With regard to this clonotype: Antigen specificity is unknown.

The chain carries TRBV7-8 and TRBJ1-1; 7 bases align to TRBD1. The sequences come from PBMCs, mostly from graft donor cells, collected 360 days after TCRalphabeta/CD19-depleted stem cell transplant. The origin of this receptor is a boy in the first two years of life who had a stem cell transplant for acute myeloid leukemia, so the T cells may come from the graft donor. Here the CDR3 DNA reads TGTGCCAGCAGCACCGAGACAGGGGAAGCTTTCTTT. Amino acids: CASSTETGEAFF.